This T cell receptor beta chain was found in a study of spatial heterogeneity in lung cancer. Noted time point: blood at routine non-recurrence follow-up after resection. This CDR3 has 14 residues. In germline, CDR1 is MNHEY, CDR2 SVGEGT. Unmatched junction bases numbered 12, after V lost 7 bases and J lost 8 bases. Individual TCR cDNA molecules each bore their own unique molecular identifier. Each CDR3 protein gets one entry after TCRdb re-called the 5' RACE reads with MiXCR. The sample has under 20,000 distinct CDR3 sequences, 9% to 10% seen once. The sample holds many counts of this clonotype. The sequence came from a female donor with early-stage non-small cell lung cancer. This specimen was PBMCs, taken at follow-up. This chain uses TRBV6-2 or TRBV6-3 with TRBJ1-2, with 8 bases aligning to TRBD1. The CDR3 loop reads CASILTGVAVGYTF. CDR3 nucleotide sequence: TGTGCCAGCATCCTGACAGGGGTGGCTGTGGGCTACACCTTC.